This T cell receptor (beta chain) appears in the sequencing data of a study of shared clonotypes between healthy human individuals. For the study at large: For every donor, three CD4 naive, three CD4 memory, two CD8 naive and one CD8 memory plates were used.

It was CD45RO-negative cells, positively selected for CCR7, that made up naive CD8 cells, with terminally differentiated effector memory CD45RA+ cells excluded. General study results and limits: Generation of non-shared clonotypes was less probable than generation of clonotypes shared by all four donors.

As concerns this clone: Its antigen is as yet unknown.

Trimming left V 4 bases short and J 2 bases short, with 6 bases between. CDR3 length: 12 residues. Germline V gene lookup returns CDR1 SQVTM and CDR2 ANQGSEA. Using 200 ng DNA, 30,000 or so T cell genomes, the sorted-subset replicate PCRs were run. Assay: immunoSEQ multiplex PCR; the TCRdb copy retains only in-frame clones and omits some. The table lists approximately 2,000,000 clones, 90% to 95% of them singletons. The chain uses TRBV29-1 and TRBJ2-1, with D unclear. The material sequenced was naive CD8+ T cells from PBMCs. The clonotype comes from a man aged 18 to 29 in good health. Some clones in this sample may be carry-over from other donors' samples. In DNA form, the CDR3 reads TGCAGCGTTGGACACCCCTACAATGAGCAGTTCTTC. This sequence encodes CSVGHPYNEQFF.